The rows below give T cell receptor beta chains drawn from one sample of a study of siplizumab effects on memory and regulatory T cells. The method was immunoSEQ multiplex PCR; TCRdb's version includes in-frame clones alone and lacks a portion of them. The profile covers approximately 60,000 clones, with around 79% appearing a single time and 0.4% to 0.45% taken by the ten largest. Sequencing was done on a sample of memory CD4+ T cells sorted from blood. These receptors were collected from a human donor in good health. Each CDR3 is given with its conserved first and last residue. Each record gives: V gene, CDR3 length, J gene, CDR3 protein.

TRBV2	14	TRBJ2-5	CASSGAGGRRTQYF
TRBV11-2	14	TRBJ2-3	CASSLLAGTDTQYF
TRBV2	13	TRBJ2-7	CASSPFPRSEQYF
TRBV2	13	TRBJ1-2	CASSEDRHYGYTF
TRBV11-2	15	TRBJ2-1	CASSLGGQGRKEQFF
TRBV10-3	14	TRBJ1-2	CAISGSRDNYGYTF
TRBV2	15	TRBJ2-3	CASDTTSGATDTQYF
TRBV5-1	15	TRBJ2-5	CASSLIAGEQETQYF
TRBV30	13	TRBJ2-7	CAWSVRRGYEQYF
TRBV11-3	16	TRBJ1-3	CASSLDRGHSGNTIYF
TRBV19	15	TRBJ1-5	CASTRRPGPNQPQHF
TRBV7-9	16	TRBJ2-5	CASSLQGTGPRETQYF
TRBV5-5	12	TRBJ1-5	CASSSQGGPQHF
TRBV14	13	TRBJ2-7	CASSHLQDYEQYF
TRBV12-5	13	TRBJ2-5	CASGLVPQETQYF
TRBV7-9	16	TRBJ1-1	CASSPAVGLGNTEAFF
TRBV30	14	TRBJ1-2	CAWSVYRGEGGYTF
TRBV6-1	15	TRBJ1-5	CASSGDSGVNQPQHF
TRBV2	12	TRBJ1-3	CASSEGRNTIYF
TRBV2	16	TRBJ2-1	CASSVTSAGVGNEQFF
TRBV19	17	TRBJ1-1	CASSISRVQAMNTEAFF
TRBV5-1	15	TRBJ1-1	CASSPAGTGNTEAFF
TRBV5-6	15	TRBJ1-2	CASSLDGRGSYGYTF
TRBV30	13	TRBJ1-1	CAWSTGGSTEAFF
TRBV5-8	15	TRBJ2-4	CASTPLAGAKNIQYF
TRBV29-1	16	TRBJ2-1	CSVAPTSGGSSNEQFF
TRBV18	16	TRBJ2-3	CASSPSTQRGQPLLYF
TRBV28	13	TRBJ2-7	CASRQGPSYEQYF
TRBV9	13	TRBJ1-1	CASSFTPDTEAFF
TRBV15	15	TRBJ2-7	CATSSPLTSSYEQYF
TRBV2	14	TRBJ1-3	CASRTGSSGNTIYF
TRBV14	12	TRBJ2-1	CASSPKGVQQFF
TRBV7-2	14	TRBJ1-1	CASSLGQGNTEAFF
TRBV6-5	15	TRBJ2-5	CASSYSEGGRETQYF
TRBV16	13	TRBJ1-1	CASSPDLNTEAFF
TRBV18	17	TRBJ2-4	CASSPLSPGTAKNIQYF
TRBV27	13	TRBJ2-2	CASSREFAGELFF
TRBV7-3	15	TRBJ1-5	CASSLNGNSNQPQHF
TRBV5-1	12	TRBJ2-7	CASSSNSYEQYF
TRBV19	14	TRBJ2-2	CASSISDSGGELFF
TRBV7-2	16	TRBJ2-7	CASSPPAGLASYEQYF
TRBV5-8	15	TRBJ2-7	CASTPPASGVYEQYF
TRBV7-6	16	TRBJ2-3	CASSPGLAGPSDTQYF
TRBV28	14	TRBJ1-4	CASSTQGAGEKLFF
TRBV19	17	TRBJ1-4	CASSRDSLTGRVEKLFF
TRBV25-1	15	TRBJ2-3	CASSNPGQGRDTQYF
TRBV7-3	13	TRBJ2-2	CASSPASTGELFF
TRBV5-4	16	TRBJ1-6	CASSSMEDRVTSPLHF
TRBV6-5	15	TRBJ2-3	CASSRETGSTDTQYF
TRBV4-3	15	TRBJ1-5	CASSQELSGDQPQHF
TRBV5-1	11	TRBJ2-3	CASSKVNTQYF
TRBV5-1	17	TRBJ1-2	CASSSGTGLHGNYGYTF
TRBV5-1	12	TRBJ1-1	CASSPLGTEAFF
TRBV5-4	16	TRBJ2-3	CASSLLLAGSTDTQYF
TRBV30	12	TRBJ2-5	CAWGEGQETQYF
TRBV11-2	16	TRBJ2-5	CASSQATGRYGETQYF
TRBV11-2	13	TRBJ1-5	CASSLGFREPQHF
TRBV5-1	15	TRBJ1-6	CASSLDGRSDSPLHF
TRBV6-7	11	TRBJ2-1	CASRPRGKQFF